The T cell receptor beta chain described here comes from a study of blood T cell repertoires in COVID-19. The germline CDR1 and CDR2 sequences are MGHRA and YSYEKL. The CDR3 is 15 amino acids. V gave up 4 bases and J gave up 4 bases; unmatched junction bases: 4. TCRdb keeps only in-frame clones here, not all; method: immunoSEQ multiplex PCR. This table holds about 380,000 clones, roughly 90% found once. The TCR originated in a man aged 40-50 years with acute or convalescent COVID-19. The sequenced sample was peripheral blood. The V call is TRBV4-1, the J call TRBJ1-4; 9 bases align to TRBD1. CDR3 DNA: TGCGCCAGCAGCCGCCCGGGACAGGGTAATGAAAAACTGTTTTTT. The encoded protein is CASSRPGQGNEKLFF.